The 16 T cell receptor beta chains given below trace back to one sample, sequenced in a study of blood T cell repertoires in COVID-19. Sequencing used immunoSEQ multiplex PCR; TCRdb keeps in-frame clones, though not all of them. The sample shows over 200,000 clones, 87% of them seen only once. Source material: peripheral blood. These receptors all stem from a man between 60 and 70 years old who had recovered from COVID-19.

The rearrangement joins TRBV19 to TRBJ2-5, with TRBD1 matching 7 bases. With 4 bases clipped from V and 2 bases from J, the junction kept 10 bases outside the gene matches. The CDR3 is 16 amino acids. In germline, CDR1 is LNHDA, CDR2 SQIVND (reference sequence). CDR3 bases: TGTGCCAGTAGTAAGGGACAGAATCTCCGTCAAGAGACCCAGTACTTC. This codes for CASSKGQNLRQETQYF. The whole variable domain, filled in from reference TRBV19 and TRBJ2-5, reads DGGITQSPKYLFRKEGQNVTLSCEQNLNHDAMYWYRQDPGQGLRLIYYSQIVNDFQKGDIAEGYSVSREKKESFPLTVTSAQKNPTAFYLCASSKGQNLRQETQYFGPGTRLLVL.

CDR3 sequence reads: CASSPSGRRTDTQYF. Written as DNA, the CDR3 is TGCGCCAGCAGCCCCAGCGGGAGAAGGACAGATACGCAGTATTTT. The chain has TRBV5-1 and TRBJ2-3; 8 positions agree with TRBD2. Germline V CDR1 and CDR2: SGHRS, YFSETQ. The CDR3 runs 15 residues. After removal of 4 bases from V and 3 bases from J, the junction contained 7 bases not matched to a gene.

The rearrangement joins TRBV30 to TRBJ1-5; 7 bases align to TRBD1. The CDR3 is made up of 14 amino acids. Germline-derived CDR1 and CDR2 are GTSNPN and SVGIG (reference sequence). V trimming: 5 bases; J trimming: 2 bases; junction bases outside the gene matches: 6. CDR3 bases: TGTGCCTGGTCAGGGGGATACGGCAATCAGCCCCAGCATTTT. This encodes CAWSGGYGNQPQHF.

The genes are TRBV9 and TRBJ2-1; 9 positions agree with TRBD2. Germline V lookup: CDR1 SGDLS, CDR2 YYNGEE. This CDR3 is 19 amino acids long. The V segment lost 4 bases and the J segment 0 bases; nucleotides outside the gene matches: 14. CDR3 coding DNA: TGTGCCAGCAGCCCATCGGCTAGCGGGGTCCATAGCTCCTACAATGAGCAGTTCTTC. This gives the protein CASSPSASGVHSSYNEQFF.

This chain uses TRBV7-3 with TRBJ2-3; D is unresolved. V was clipped by 5 bases and J by 5 bases, with 14 bases between them. The CDR3 has 14 residues. Looked up from germline, CDR1 is SGHTA and CDR2 is FQGTGA. The CDR3 nucleotides are TGTGCCAGCAGCCCCCATGGATCGGGAGATACGCAGTATTTT. It codes for CASSPHGSGDTQYF.

This chain links TRBV9 with TRBJ1-6, with 7 bases identical to TRBD1. Losses at the gene ends were 2 bases for V and 6 bases for J; bases not matched to a gene: 5. CDR1 is SGDLS and CDR2 is YYNGEE in the germline V gene. The CDR3 is 15 amino acids. The CDR3 reads CASSVLGQTNSPLHF. CDR3 DNA sequence: TGTGCCAGCAGCGTTCTGGGACAGACTAATTCACCCCTCCACTTT.

The CDR3 here is CASGRGNYGYTF. Written as DNA, the CDR3 is TGTGCCAGCGGGCGTGGGAACTATGGCTACACCTTC. The chain links TRBV27 to TRBJ1-2; D is unclear. The germline V gene has CDR1 MNHEY and CDR2 SMNVEV (reference sequence). V was cut by 8 bases and J by 2 bases, with 9 bases left in between. This CDR3 region has 12 residues.

The chain links TRBV27 to TRBJ2-4; 8 nucleotides match TRBD1. This CDR3 is built from 15 residues. Germline values: CDR1 MNHEY, CDR2 SMNVEV (reference sequence). Unmatched junction bases numbered 3, after V lost 5 bases and J lost 0 bases. The CDR3 DNA is TGTGCCAGCAGTAGGACAGGGCTAGCCAAAAACATTCAGTACTTC. It translates to CASSRTGLAKNIQYF.

The chain employs TRBV19 and TRBJ2-1, with D perhaps TRBD2 (5 bases). The CDR3 covers 15 residues. Germline V gene lookup returns CDR1 LNHDA and CDR2 SQIVND (reference sequence). The V end was cut by 3 bases, the J end by 2 bases, with 11 bases between. The CDR3 is CASSIGVSTYNEQFF. The CDR3 DNA reads TGTGCCAGTAGTATCGGGGTCAGTACCTACAATGAGCAGTTCTTC.

The chain has TRBV29-1 and TRBJ1-1; 9 bases align to TRBD1. V trimming: 0 bases; J trimming: 5 bases; junction bases outside the gene matches: 13. This CDR3 is built from 17 residues. Germline CDR1 SQVTM, CDR2 ANQGSEA. In DNA, the CDR3 is TGCAGCGTTGAAGATGGCCCTGTGGGACAGGGTAGGACTGAAGCTTTCTTT. Its protein product is CSVEDGPVGQGRTEAFF.

V is TRBV6-2 or TRBV6-3 and J is TRBJ2-5; 7 bases agree with TRBD2. The germline V gene encodes CDR1 MNHEY and CDR2 SVGEGT. Trimming cost V 6 bases and J 6 bases; bases outside gene matches: 16. The CDR3 totals 16 residues. CDR3 sequence: CASSPASGNQLKTQYF. The CDR3 DNA reads as TGTGCCAGCAGCCCTGCAAGCGGGAATCAGTTGAAGACCCAGTACTTC.

The chain uses TRBV30 and TRBJ1-2; possible D gene TRBD1, 6 bases. Germline V CDR1 and CDR2: GTSNPN, SVGIG (reference sequence). The CDR3 spans 17 residues. Trimming took 3 bases from V and 2 from J, leaving 22 bases between them. DNA for the CDR3: TGTGCCTGGAGGGGAAGTGGGGGCGGGCTTGGGAACTATGGCTACACCTTC. Its protein product is CAWRGSGGGLGNYGYTF.

This chain links TRBV18 with TRBJ1-1; 7 bases map to TRBD1. This CDR3 comprises 14 residues. V lost 5 bases and J lost 5; bases outside the gene matches: 8. Germline lookup yields CDR1 KGHSH and CDR2 LQKENI. CDR3 DNA sequence: TGTGCCAGCTCAGTACAGGGGTGGGGGACTGAAGCTTTCTTT. Protein: CASSVQGWGTEAFF.

The rearrangement links TRBV24-1 to TRBJ2-2; TRBD1 agrees at 7 bases. The CDR3 extends over 15 amino acids. Per the germline V gene, CDR1 is KGHDR and CDR2 is SFDVKD. The trim removed 2 bases at V and 4 bases at J, leaving 3 bases unmatched. CDR3 in DNA: TGTGCCACCAGTGATTCTACAGGGGTCACCGGGGAGCTGTTTTTT. As protein: CATSDSTGVTGELFF.

This chain uses TRBV6-5 with TRBJ1-1, with no clear D. V lost 0 bases to trimming and J lost 4 bases, with 12 bases between them. CDR1 MNHEY and CDR2 SVGAGI come from the germline V gene. The CDR3 is 15 residues long. The CDR3 nucleotides read TGTGCCAGCAGTTACTCGGCCGCGGGTGGCACTGAAGCTTTCTTT. Residues: CASSYSAAGGTEAFF.

This clone has ten or more counts. The chain joins TRBV15 to TRBJ2-3, with D perhaps TRBD2 (5 bases). V lost 5 bases, J lost 3 bases, and 21 bases lay in between. The CDR3 is 17 amino acids. Germline V gene lookup returns CDR1 LNHNV and CDR2 YYDKDF (reference sequence). DNA of the CDR3: TGTGCCACCAGCTTAACCCGATCGGGGATAGGTACAGATACGCAGTATTTT. Translated: CATSLTRSGIGTDTQYF.